A single sample gave rise to the 30 T cell receptor beta chains below, sequenced in a study of identical twins. TCRdb itself ran the 5' RACE reads through MiXCR, one entry per CDR3 protein. The data hold approximately 890,000 distinct CDR3 sequences, with roughly 12% observed a single time. These sequences were also reported in another study, on yellow fever vaccine responses in identical twins.

Material for sequencing was PBMCs. The receptors here all came from a woman under 30 in good health.

The sample holds a few counts of this clonotype. The V call is TRBV27, the J call TRBJ2-1; perhaps TRBD2 as D (5 bases). V lost 3 bases and J 7 bases, leaving 16 bases between the germline ends. Germline V gives CDR1 MNHEY, CDR2 SMNVEV (reference sequence). The CDR3 runs to 15 residues. The CDR3: CASSLFAAPGNEQFF. CDR3 nucleotides: TGTGCCAGCAGTTTGTTCGCGGCCCCGGGGAATGAGCAGTTCTTC.

The J gene is TRBJ2-1, the V gene TRBV7-9; TRBD2 aligns across 9 bases. Germline V gives CDR1 SEHNR, CDR2 FQNEAQ (reference sequence). This CDR3 spans 16 amino acids. J lost 3 bases, V lost 6 bases, and 9 bases had no gene match. The CDR3 loop is CASSLAASGDYNEQFF. CDR3 sequence (DNA): TGTGCCAGCAGTCTAGCGGCTAGCGGGGACTACAATGAGCAGTTCTTC.

This chain links TRBV2 with TRBJ2-1; D call uncertain. This CDR3 comprises 12 residues. Germline-derived CDR1 and CDR2 are SNHLY and FYNNEI. The V gene lost 7 bases and the J gene lost 10 bases, with 14 bases spanning the gap. The CDR3 protein is CASKVPVMEQFF. The DNA of the CDR3 is TGTGCCAGCAAGGTTCCCGTTATGGAGCAGTTCTTC.

This rearrangement joins TRBV29-1 to TRBJ2-5; possibly TRBD2 for D (7 bases). The ends were cut back, 7 bases at V and 1 base at J, with 13 bases in the middle. Germline CDR1 reads SQVTM; CDR2 reads ANQGSEA. This CDR3 spans 13 amino acids. CDR3 nucleotides: TGCAGCGGGACTAGGGGGATCCAAGAGACCCAGTACTTC. This translates into CSGTRGIQETQYF.

The rearrangement links TRBV11-1 to TRBJ2-5; maybe TRBD1 (5 bases). The CDR3 is 18 amino acids. Germline assignment: CDR1 SGHAT and CDR2 FQDESV (reference sequence). The V end was cut by 4 bases, the J end by 2 bases, with 23 bases between. This CDR3 reads CASSSPPVGIQEQETQYF. DNA for the CDR3: TGTGCCAGCAGCTCCCCCCCTGTCGGCATACAGGAGCAAGAGACCCAGTACTTC. The variable domain in full, with the rest retrieved from reference TRBV11-1 and TRBJ2-5, is EAEVAQSPRYKITEKSQAVAFWCDPISGHATLYWYRQILGQGPELLVQFQDESVVDDSQLPKDRFSAERLKGVDSTLKIQPAELGDSAMYLCASSSPPVGIQEQETQYFGPGTRLLVL.

This clonotype has a count of ten or more. The chain joins TRBV20-1 to TRBJ2-3, with TRBD1 as a possible D gene (5 bases). The CDR3 has 14 amino acids. V was pared by 1 base and J by 4 bases, with 12 bases between. Germline-derived CDR1 and CDR2 are DFQATT and SNEGSKA (reference sequence). CDR3 loop: CSARVDSIADTQYF. The DNA of the CDR3 is TGCAGTGCTAGAGTTGACAGTATCGCAGATACGCAGTATTTT.

This clonotype has just a few counts. V and J are TRBV6-1 and TRBJ2-1; tentatively, D is TRBD1 (6 bases). V shed 4 bases and J shed 8 bases, with 27 bases lying between them. This CDR3 comprises 18 residues. Per the germline V gene, CDR1 is MNHNS and CDR2 is SASEGT. DNA of the CDR3: TGTGCCAGCAGTGCCGATTCTCCCATTCAGGGGTCTAGGCATGAGCAGTTCTTC. It is translated as CASSADSPIQGSRHEQFF.

This clonotype appeared a few times. The rearrangement uses TRBV27 and TRBJ2-7; the D call may be TRBD1 or TRBD2 (5 bases each). The CDR3 loop spans 14 amino acids. V shed 7 bases and J shed 2 bases, with 15 bases lying between them. CDR1 is MNHEY and CDR2 is SMNVEV in the germline V gene (reference sequence). CDR3 nucleotide sequence: TGTGCCAGCAACCCCGGGGCTGGAACCTACGAGCAGTACTTC. It specifies CASNPGAGTYEQYF.

Many counts were recorded for this clonotype. The chain links TRBV20-1 to TRBJ2-3, with 8 nucleotides matching TRBD2. The trim removed 1 base at V and 0 bases at J, leaving 9 bases unmatched. Germline-derived CDR1 and CDR2 are DFQATT and SNEGSKA (reference sequence). The CDR3 sequence is 17 residues long. CDR3 protein: CSARAGGQPSSTDTQYF. DNA of the CDR3: TGCAGTGCTAGAGCGGGGGGGCAGCCCTCTAGCACAGATACGCAGTATTTT.

This clonotype came up a few times. The chain combines TRBV6-1 with TRBJ1-4; D is possibly TRBD1 (5 bases). This CDR3 region has 14 residues. Deletions cut 7 bases from V and 0 bases from J, with 9 bases between. Germline V lookup: CDR1 MNHNS, CDR2 SASEGT. CDR3 loop: CASTDSATNEKLFF. CDR3 bases: TGTGCCAGCACCGACAGTGCAACTAATGAAAAACTGTTTTTT.

V and J are TRBV12-3 or TRBV12-4 and TRBJ2-1, with TRBD2 matching 8 bases. CDR3 size: 16 residues. With 4 bases clipped from V and 4 bases from J, the junction kept 9 bases outside the gene matches. CDR3 region: CASSSTAGAYYNEQFF. The CDR3 DNA sequence: TGTGCCAGCAGTTCCACAGCGGGAGCTTATTACAATGAGCAGTTCTTC.

This chain connects TRBV5-1 to TRBJ2-2; 7 bases are shared with TRBD1. Per the germline V gene, CDR1 is SGHRS and CDR2 is YFSETQ. The CDR3 has 14 residues. Trimming removed 2 bases from V and 7 bases from J; junction bases left unmatched: 5. CDR3 DNA: TGCGCCAGCAGCTTAGGACAGGCCGGCGGGGAGCTGTTTTTT. Its protein product is CASSLGQAGGELFF.

This clonotype was recorded a few times. The CDR3 DNA follows: TGCGCCAGCGCCCAGACAGGGATAAATCAGCCCCAGCATTTT. It encodes CASAQTGINQPQHF. The chain couples TRBV4-1 to TRBJ1-5, with 7 bases aligning to TRBD1. There are 14 residues in the CDR3. V dropped 8 bases and J dropped 4; count of bases not matched to a gene: 8. Germline V gene data show CDR1 as MGHRA and CDR2 as YSYEKL.

This clonotype has a count of ten or more. The DNA of the CDR3 is TGCGCCAGCAGCGTGACAGGGGGGTATACAGATACGCAGTATTTT. It translates to CASSVTGGYTDTQYF. The V and J genes are TRBV5-1 and TRBJ2-3; 9 bases fit TRBD1. The germline gives CDR1 SGHRS, CDR2 YFSETQ. The CDR3 length is 15 residues. V shed 4 bases and J 3 bases; nucleotides not matched to a gene: 6.

V is TRBV10-3 and J is TRBJ1-1; D unclear. The CDR3 is made up of 15 amino acids. Deletions cut 5 bases from V and 0 bases from J, with 13 bases between. Germline lookup yields CDR1 ENHRY and CDR2 SYGVKD. The CDR3 loop is CAISPGPSMNTEAFF. The CDR3 DNA reads TGTGCCATCAGTCCTGGGCCGTCAATGAACACTGAAGCTTTCTTT.

Comment on this clonotype: One base away lies a much larger clone, so this may be a sequencing read error. The J gene is TRBJ2-3, the V gene TRBV15; possible D gene TRBD1, 5 bases. V was cut by 5 bases and J by 2 bases, with 17 bases left in between. The germline V gene has CDR1 LNHNV and CDR2 YYDKDF (reference sequence). CDR3 length: 16 amino acids. CDR3 protein: CATSGSGFLNTDTQYF. The CDR3 DNA is TGTGCCACCAGCGGATCAGGGTTCTTAAACACAGATACGCAGTATTTT.

The J gene is TRBJ2-7, the V gene TRBV6-2 or TRBV6-3, with TRBD1 identical over 10 bases. The J segment lost 4 bases and the V segment lost 6 bases, leaving 9 bases of the junction unmatched. Germline CDR1 reads MNHEY; CDR2 reads SVGEGT. This CDR3 contains 15 residues. CDR3 in amino acids: CASSRGQGISYEQYF. DNA of the CDR3: TGTGCCAGCAGCCGGGGACAGGGGATTTCTTACGAGCAGTACTTC.

The chain joins TRBV9 to TRBJ2-1, with 8 bases identical to TRBD2. The germline gives CDR1 SGDLS, CDR2 YYNGEE. V was pared by 3 bases and J by 8 bases, with 13 bases of the junction left unmatched. There are 16 residues in the CDR3. The CDR3 sequence is CASSAVKGAGADEQFF. CDR3 nucleotides: TGTGCCAGCAGCGCAGTAAAAGGAGCGGGGGCGGATGAGCAGTTCTTC. The complete variable domain, with remaining parts taken from reference TRBV9 and TRBJ2-1, reads DSGVTQTPKHLITATGQRVTLRCSPRSGDLSVYWYQQSLDQGLQFLIQYYNGEERAKGNILERFSAQQFPDLHSELNLSSLELGDSALYFCASSAVKGAGADEQFFGPGTRLTVL.

The rearrangement links TRBV7-8 to TRBJ2-3, with 11 bases aligning to TRBD2. The V gene's germline CDR1 is SGHVS and CDR2 FQNEAQ. V trimming: 5 bases; J trimming: 2 bases; junction bases outside the gene matches: 15. This CDR3 comprises 19 residues. This chain's CDR3 is CASSQRLAGTAGPTDTQYF. For the CDR3, the DNA is TGTGCCAGCAGCCAGAGACTAGCGGGAACGGCGGGGCCCACAGATACGCAGTATTTT.

This clonotype came up a few times. J is TRBJ2-2 and V is TRBV5-1; 10 bases line up with TRBD1. Trimming at V came to 7 bases and at J to 6 bases, leaving 9 bases not matched to a gene. Germline values: CDR1 SGHRS, CDR2 YFSETQ. The CDR3 is 15 residues long. CDR3 sequence reads: CASLEGQGFAGELFF. The CDR3 nucleotides are TGCGCCAGCTTGGAGGGACAGGGGTTTGCCGGGGAGCTGTTTTTT.

The rearrangement uses TRBV5-6 and TRBJ1-2; maybe TRBD1 (5 bases). Trimming removed 0 bases at V and 1 base at J, with 10 bases between. Germline loops: CDR1 SGHDT, CDR2 YYEEEE. The CDR3 sequence is 15 residues long. In nucleotides, the CDR3 is TGTGCCAGCAGCTTGGGGGGACTCCATAACTATGGCTACACCTTC. It codes for CASSLGGLHNYGYTF.

This clonotype was counted only a few times. The rearrangement links TRBV25-1 to TRBJ2-5, with 9 bases aligning to TRBD2. V shed 8 bases, J shed 2 bases, and the junction held 6 bases outside the gene matches. CDR1 MGHDK and CDR2 SYGVNS come from the germline V gene. This CDR3 has 14 amino acids. The DNA for the CDR3 is TGTGCCAGCCAACTAGCGGGCTCGCAAGAGACCCAGTACTTC. Its protein is CASQLAGSQETQYF.

This clonotype was detected a few times. The V and J genes are TRBV2 and TRBJ2-5, with 12 bases aligning to TRBD2. V was clipped by 4 bases and J by 0 bases; unmatched bases: 3. The CDR3 spans 16 residues. Germline CDR1 and CDR2: SNHLY and FYNNEI. As DNA, the CDR3 is TGTGCCAGCAGTGGGACTAGCGGGGTGGACCAAGAGACCCAGTACTTC. It yields the protein CASSGTSGVDQETQYF.

This clonotype was counted many times. This chain joins TRBV2 and TRBJ2-7; D possibly uses TRBD1 or TRBD2 (6 bases each). The CDR3 extends over 15 amino acids. V lost 5 bases to trimming and J lost 4 bases, with 18 bases between them. From germline, CDR1 is SNHLY and CDR2 FYNNEI. DNA of the CDR3: TGTGCCAGCAGTTTGTCGGACGGGGGCGCGTACGAGCAGTACTTC. This encodes CASSLSDGGAYEQYF.

This chain connects TRBV12-3 or TRBV12-4 to TRBJ1-4, with D unclear. The CDR3 runs to 11 residues. Trimming cost V 5 bases and J 5 bases, with 3 bases left between them. The CDR3 DNA sequence: TGTGCCAGCAGTGTGAATGAAAAACTGTTTTTT. It yields the protein CASSVNEKLFF.

The chain combines TRBV2 with TRBJ2-2; D remains ambiguous. CDR3 length: 13 amino acids. The germline V gene encodes CDR1 SNHLY and CDR2 FYNNEI. V was shortened by 7 bases and J by 4 bases, with 10 bases between the two germline ends. The CDR3 sequence: CASNSQLTGELFF. The CDR3, as DNA: TGTGCCAGCAATTCTCAGCTCACCGGGGAGCTGTTTTTT.

The genes are TRBV12-3 or TRBV12-4 and TRBJ2-3; no definite D call. The V end lost 3 bases, the J end lost 0 bases, and 10 bases lay between the germline ends. CDR3 length: 15 amino acids. CDR3 in amino acids: CASSFELASTDTQYF. CDR3 DNA sequence: TGTGCCAGCAGTTTTGAACTCGCTAGCACAGATACGCAGTATTTT.

The table lists this clonotype with a few counts. The chain links TRBV10-1 to TRBJ2-3; D unclear. Germline loops: CDR1 WNHNN, CDR2 SYGVQD (reference sequence). The CDR3 spans 15 residues. Trimming pared 2 bases from V and 1 base from J, leaving 10 bases between. The CDR3 DNA reads as TGCGCCAGCAGTGAGGAGCTACACCGCACAGATACGCAGTATTTT. Translated, it gives CASSEELHRTDTQYF.

The chain is built from TRBV7-9 and TRBJ1-2; D uncertain. This CDR3 spans 16 amino acids. In germline, CDR1 is SEHNR, CDR2 FQNEAQ (reference sequence). The V end lost 2 bases, the J end lost 0 bases, and 13 bases lay between the germline ends. In DNA, the CDR3 is TGTGCCAGCAGCTTACCCTCGTATAGGACTAACTATGGCTACACCTTC. Protein product: CASSLPSYRTNYGYTF.

This chain uses TRBV7-2 with TRBJ2-5; the D is unclear. There are 14 residues in the CDR3. Trimming stripped 2 bases from V and 5 bases from J, with 12 bases between. Germline loops: CDR1 SGHTA, CDR2 FQGNSA. This CDR3 is CASSLFQRGETQYF. The CDR3 bases are TGTGCCAGCAGCTTATTTCAGCGTGGTGAGACCCAGTACTTC.